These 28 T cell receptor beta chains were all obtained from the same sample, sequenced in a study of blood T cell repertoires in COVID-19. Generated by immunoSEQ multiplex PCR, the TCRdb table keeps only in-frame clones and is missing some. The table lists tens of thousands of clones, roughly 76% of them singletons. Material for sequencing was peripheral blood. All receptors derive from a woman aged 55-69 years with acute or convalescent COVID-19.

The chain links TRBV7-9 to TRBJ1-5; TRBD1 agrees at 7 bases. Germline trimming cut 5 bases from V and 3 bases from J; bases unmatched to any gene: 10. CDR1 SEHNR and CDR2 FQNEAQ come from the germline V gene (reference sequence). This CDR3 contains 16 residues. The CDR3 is CASSAQGGGNNQPQHF. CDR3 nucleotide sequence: TGTGCCAGCAGCGCTCAGGGGGGCGGGAACAATCAGCCCCAGCATTTT.

The CDR3 DNA is TGTGCCAGCAGCTTGGCCAGCCAGCGGGCCGCCTACGAGCAGTACTTC. Residues: CASSLASQRAAYEQYF. The V and J genes are TRBV5-4 and TRBJ2-7; D possibly corresponds to TRBD2 (6 bases). The CDR3 length is 16 residues. V lost 0 bases, J lost 2 bases, and 15 bases lay in between. Per germline, CDR1 SGHNT and CDR2 YYREEE (reference sequence). The full variable domain, its missing parts supplied by reference TRBV5-4 and TRBJ2-7, is ETGVTQSPTHLIKTRGQQVTLRCSSQSGHNTVSWYQQALGQGPQFIFQYYREEENGRGNFPPRFSGLQFPNYSSELNVNALELDDSALYLCASSLASQRAAYEQYFGPGTRLTVT.

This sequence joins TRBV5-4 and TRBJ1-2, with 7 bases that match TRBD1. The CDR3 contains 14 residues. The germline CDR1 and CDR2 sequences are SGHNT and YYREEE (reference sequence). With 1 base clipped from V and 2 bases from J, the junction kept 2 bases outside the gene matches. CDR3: CASSLRGQNYGYTF. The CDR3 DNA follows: TGTGCCAGCAGCTTGAGGGGGCAAAACTATGGCTACACCTTC.

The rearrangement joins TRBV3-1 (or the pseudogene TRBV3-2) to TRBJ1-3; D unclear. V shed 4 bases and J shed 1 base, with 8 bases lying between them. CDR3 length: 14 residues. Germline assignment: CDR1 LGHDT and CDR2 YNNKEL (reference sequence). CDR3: CASSRRVSGNTIYF. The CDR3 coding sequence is TGTGCCAGCAGCCGACGGGTTTCTGGAAACACCATATATTTT.

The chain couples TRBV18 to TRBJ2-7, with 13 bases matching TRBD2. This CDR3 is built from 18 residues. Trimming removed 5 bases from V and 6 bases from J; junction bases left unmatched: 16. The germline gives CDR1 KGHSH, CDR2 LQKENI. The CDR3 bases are TGTGCCAGCTCAGTACTAGCGGGAGGGCCCGTATTGGCGTCCGAGCAGTACTTC. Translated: CASSVLAGGPVLASEQYF.

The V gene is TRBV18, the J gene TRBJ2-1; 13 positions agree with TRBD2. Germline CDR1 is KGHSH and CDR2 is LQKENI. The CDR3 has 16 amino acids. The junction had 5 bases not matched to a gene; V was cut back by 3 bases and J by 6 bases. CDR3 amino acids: CASSPRGLAGVNEQFF. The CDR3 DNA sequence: TGTGCCAGCTCACCCCGTGGACTAGCGGGAGTCAATGAGCAGTTCTTC. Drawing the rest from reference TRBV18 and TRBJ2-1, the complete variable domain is NAGVMQNPRHLVRRRGQEARLRCSPMKGHSHVYWYRQLPEEGLKFMVYLQKENIIDESGMPKERFSAEFPKEGPSILRIQQVVRGDSAAYFCASSPRGLAGVNEQFFGPGTRLTVL.

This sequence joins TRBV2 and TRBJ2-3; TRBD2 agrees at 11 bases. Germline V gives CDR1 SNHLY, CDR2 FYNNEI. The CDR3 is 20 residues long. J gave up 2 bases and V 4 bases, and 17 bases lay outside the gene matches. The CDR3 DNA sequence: TGTGCCAGCAGTGGAGATCCTGGCCTAGCGGGGGGCCAAACCACAGATACGCAGTATTTT. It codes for CASSGDPGLAGGQTTDTQYF.

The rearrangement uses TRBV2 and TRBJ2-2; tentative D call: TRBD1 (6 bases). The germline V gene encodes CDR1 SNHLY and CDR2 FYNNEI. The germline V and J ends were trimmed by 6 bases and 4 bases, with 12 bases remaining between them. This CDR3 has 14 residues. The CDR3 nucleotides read TGTGCCAGCAGCAGGACAGTCCCCACCGGGGAGCTGTTTTTT. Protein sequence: CASSRTVPTGELFF.

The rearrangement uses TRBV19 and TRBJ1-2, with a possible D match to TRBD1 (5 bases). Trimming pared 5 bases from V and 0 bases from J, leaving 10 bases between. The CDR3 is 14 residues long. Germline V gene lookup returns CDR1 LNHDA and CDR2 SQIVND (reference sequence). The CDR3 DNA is TGTGCCAGTAGTCGCGACAGCACTAACTATGGCTACACCTTC. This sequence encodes CASSRDSTNYGYTF.

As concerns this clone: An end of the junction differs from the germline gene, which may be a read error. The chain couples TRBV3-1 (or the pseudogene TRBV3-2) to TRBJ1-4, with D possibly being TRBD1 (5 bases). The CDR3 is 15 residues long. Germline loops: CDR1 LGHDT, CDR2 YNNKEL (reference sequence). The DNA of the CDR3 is TGTGCCAGCCGCCAAACCAGGGAAGTAGGTGAAAAACTGTTTTTT. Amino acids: CASRQTREVGEKLFF.

The CDR3 is CASSFWSSGSQETQYF. As DNA, the CDR3 is TGCGCCAGCAGCTTTTGGTCGAGCGGGAGCCAAGAGACCCAGTACTTC. This chain uses TRBV5-1 with TRBJ2-5, with 8 positions matching TRBD2. Germline V lookup: CDR1 SGHRS, CDR2 YFSETQ. The CDR3 has 16 residues. J lost 1 base, V lost 2 bases, and 7 bases had no gene match.

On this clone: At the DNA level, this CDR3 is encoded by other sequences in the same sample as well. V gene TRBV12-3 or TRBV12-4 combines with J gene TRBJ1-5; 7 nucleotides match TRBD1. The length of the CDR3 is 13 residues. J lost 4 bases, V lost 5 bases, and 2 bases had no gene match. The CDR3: CASSKTGNQPQHF. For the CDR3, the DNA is TGTGCCAGCAGTAAGACAGGGAATCAGCCCCAGCATTTT.

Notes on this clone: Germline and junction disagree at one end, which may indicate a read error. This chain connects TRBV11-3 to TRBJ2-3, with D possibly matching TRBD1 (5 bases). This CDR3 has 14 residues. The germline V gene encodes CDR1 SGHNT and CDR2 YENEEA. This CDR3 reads CASSLDRYTDTQYF. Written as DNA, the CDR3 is TGTGCCAGCAGCCTAGACAGATACACAGATACGCAGTATTTT. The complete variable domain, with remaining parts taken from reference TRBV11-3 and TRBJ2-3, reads EAGVVQSPRYKIIEKKQPVAFWCNPISGHNTLYWYLQNLGQGPELLIRYENEEAVDDSQLPKDRFSAERLKGVDSTLKIQPAELGDSAVYLCASSLDRYTDTQYFGPGTRLTVL.

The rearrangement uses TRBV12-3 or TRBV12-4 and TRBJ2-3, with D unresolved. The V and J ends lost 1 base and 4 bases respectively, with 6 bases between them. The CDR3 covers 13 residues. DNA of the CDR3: TGTGCCAGCAGTTTAGACGGAGCAGATACGCAGTATTTT. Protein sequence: CASSLDGADTQYF.

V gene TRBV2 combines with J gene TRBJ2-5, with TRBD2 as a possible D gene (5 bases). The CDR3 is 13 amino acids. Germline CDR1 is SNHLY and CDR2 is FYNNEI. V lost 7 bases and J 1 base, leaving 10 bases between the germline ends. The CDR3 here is CASTKRTQETQYF. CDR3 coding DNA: TGTGCCAGCACGAAGCGGACCCAAGAGACCCAGTACTTC.

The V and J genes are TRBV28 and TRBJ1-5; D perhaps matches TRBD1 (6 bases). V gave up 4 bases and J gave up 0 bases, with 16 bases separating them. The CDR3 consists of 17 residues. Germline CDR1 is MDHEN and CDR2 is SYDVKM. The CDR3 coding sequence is TGTGCCAGCAGTTCCACCGGGACATCGAATAGCAATCAGCCCCAGCATTTT. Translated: CASSSTGTSNSNQPQHF.

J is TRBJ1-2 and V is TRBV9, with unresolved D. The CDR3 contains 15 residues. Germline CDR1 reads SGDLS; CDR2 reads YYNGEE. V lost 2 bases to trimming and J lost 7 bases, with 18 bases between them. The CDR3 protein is CASSVLGWGESGYTF. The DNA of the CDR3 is TGTGCCAGCAGCGTCCTTGGTTGGGGAGAGTCTGGCTACACCTTC.

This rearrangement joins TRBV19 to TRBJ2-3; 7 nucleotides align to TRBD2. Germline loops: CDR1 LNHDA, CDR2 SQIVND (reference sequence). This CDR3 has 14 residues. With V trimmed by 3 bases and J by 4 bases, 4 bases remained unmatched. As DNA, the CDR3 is TGTGCCAGTAGTATGGGGGACTACGCAGATACGCAGTATTTT. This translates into CASSMGDYADTQYF. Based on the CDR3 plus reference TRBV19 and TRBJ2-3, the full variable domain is DGGITQSPKYLFRKEGQNVTLSCEQNLNHDAMYWYRQDPGQGLRLIYYSQIVNDFQKGDIAEGYSVSREKKESFPLTVTSAQKNPTAFYLCASSMGDYADTQYFGPGTRLTVL.

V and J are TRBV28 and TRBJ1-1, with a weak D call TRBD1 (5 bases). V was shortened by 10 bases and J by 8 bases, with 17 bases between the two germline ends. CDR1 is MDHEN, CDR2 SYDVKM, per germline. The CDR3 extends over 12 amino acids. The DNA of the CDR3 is TGTGCCACCAGGCTCCTTAACAGGGAAGCTTTCTTT. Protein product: CATRLLNREAFF.

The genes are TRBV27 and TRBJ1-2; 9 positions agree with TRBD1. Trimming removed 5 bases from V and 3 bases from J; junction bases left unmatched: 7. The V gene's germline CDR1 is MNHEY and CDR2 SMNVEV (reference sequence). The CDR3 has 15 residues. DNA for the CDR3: TGTGCCAGCAGTCCCACAGGGGGCACCCACTATGGCTACACCTTC. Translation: CASSPTGGTHYGYTF.

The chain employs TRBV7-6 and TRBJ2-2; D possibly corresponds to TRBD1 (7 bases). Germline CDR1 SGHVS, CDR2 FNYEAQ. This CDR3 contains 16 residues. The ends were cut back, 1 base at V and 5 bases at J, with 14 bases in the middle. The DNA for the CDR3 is TGTGCCAGCAGCTTAGGACAGGGAGGAGGGACCGGGGAGCTGTTTTTT. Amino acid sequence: CASSLGQGGGTGELFF.

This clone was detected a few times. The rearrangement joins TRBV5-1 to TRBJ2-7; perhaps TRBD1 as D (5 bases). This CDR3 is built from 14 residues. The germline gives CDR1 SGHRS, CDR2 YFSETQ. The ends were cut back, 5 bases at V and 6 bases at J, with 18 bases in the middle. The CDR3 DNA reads TGCGCCAGCAGTCATCCAGACAGCAGCAGCGAGCAGTACTTC. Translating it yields CASSHPDSSSEQYF.

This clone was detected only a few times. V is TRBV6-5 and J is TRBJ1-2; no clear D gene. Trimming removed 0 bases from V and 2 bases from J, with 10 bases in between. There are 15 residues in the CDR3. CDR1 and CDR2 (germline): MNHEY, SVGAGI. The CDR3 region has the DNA TGTGCCAGCAGTTACTCAGCCCAGGCGAACTATGGCTACACCTTC. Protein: CASSYSAQANYGYTF.

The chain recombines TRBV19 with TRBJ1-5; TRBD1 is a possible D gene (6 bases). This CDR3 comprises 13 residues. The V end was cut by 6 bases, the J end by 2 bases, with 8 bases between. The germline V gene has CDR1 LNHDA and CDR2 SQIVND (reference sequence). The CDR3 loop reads CASRDSGNQPQHF. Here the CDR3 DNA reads TGTGCCAGTAGGGACAGTGGCAATCAGCCCCAGCATTTT.

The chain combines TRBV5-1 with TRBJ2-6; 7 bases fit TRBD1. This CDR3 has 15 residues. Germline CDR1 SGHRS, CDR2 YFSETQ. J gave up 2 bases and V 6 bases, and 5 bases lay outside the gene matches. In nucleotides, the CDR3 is TGCGCCAGCACAGACAGGGTCGCTGGGGCCAACGTCCTGACTTTC. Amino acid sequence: CASTDRVAGANVLTF.

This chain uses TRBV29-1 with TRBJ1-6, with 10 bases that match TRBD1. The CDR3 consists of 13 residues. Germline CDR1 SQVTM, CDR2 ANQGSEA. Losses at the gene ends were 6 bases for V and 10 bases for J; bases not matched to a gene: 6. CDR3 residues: CSVRETGGSPLHF. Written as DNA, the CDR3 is TGCAGCGTCCGCGAGACAGGGGGCTCACCCCTCCACTTT.

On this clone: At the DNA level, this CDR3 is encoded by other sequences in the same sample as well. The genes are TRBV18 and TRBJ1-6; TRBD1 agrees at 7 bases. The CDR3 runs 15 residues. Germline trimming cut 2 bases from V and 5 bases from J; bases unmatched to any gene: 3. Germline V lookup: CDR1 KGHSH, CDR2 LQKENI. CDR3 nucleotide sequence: TGTGCCAGCTCACCAACCGGGACAGATAATTCACCCCTCCACTTT. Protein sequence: CASSPTGTDNSPLHF.

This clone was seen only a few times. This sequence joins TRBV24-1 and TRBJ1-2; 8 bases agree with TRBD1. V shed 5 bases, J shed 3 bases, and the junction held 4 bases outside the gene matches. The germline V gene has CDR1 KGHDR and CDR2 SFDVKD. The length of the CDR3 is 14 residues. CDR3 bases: TGTGCCACCAGTGGTGACAGGGGCGACTATGGCTACACCTTC. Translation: CATSGDRGDYGYTF.